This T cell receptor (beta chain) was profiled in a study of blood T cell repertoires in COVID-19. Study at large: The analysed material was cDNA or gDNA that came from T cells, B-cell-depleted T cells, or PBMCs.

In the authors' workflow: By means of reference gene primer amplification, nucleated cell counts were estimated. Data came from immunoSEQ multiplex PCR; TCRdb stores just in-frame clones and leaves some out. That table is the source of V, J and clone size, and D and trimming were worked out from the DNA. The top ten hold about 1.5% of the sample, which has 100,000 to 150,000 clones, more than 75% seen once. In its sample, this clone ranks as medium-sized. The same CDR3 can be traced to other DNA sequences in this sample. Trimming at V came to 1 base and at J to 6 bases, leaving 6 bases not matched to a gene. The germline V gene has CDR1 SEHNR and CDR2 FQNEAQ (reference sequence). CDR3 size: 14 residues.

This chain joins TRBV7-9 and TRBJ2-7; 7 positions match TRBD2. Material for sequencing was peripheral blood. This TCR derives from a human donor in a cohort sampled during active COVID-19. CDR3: CASSLGRGGLEQYF. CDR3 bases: TGTGCCAGCAGCTTAGGCCGGGGAGGGCTCGAGCAGTACTTC.